Sequencing of this TCR beta chain was carried out in a study of response to subunit inactivated influenza vaccine. The CDR3 is 17 residues long. V lost 4 bases and J 3 bases, leaving 22 bases between the germline ends. The germline CDR1 and CDR2 sequences are DFQATT and SNEGSKA (reference sequence). Overall study findings and caveats: Authors proposed each seasonal influenza vaccination draws in few new T cells.

This clonotype was picked up many times. Its antigen remains unidentified. MiXCR, run by TCRdb on the RT-PCR reads, gives a single entry per CDR3 protein. The table includes approximately 700,000 distinct CDR3 sequences, roughly 14% detected once. The source material was PBMCs from blood, sampled less than 15 days before vaccination. The receptor comes from a man in his fifties or sixties who received an inactivated influenza vaccine. The chain couples TRBV20-1 to TRBJ2-1; the D call may be TRBD1 or TRBD2 (6 bases each). CDR3 coding DNA: TGCAGTGCTATAGGAGGGTCGAGGGGGAGCTACTACAATGAGCAGTTCTTC. Translation: CSAIGGSRGSYYNEQFF.